This TCR beta chain came from a study of T cell responses to AZD1222 COVID-19 vaccine (dated by TCRdb to about 2021). The study in broad terms: Because spike-specific TCR depth and breadth did not differ between the two schedules, AZD1222 recipients who got a second dose at roughly 4 weeks were pooled with those who got a second dose at roughly 12 weeks. Trial participants were enrolled by age into subgroups of 18-55, 56-69 and 70-plus years, and about 150, 27 and 61 TCR-sequenced participants, respectively, were included in these subgroups. TCR sequencing covered roughly 230 trial participants: 200 to 220 given two doses of AZD1222 and approximately 26 given two doses of MenACWY control vaccine.

The CDR3 regions of human TCRbeta chains were analyzed by immunosequencing. Per the source publication's procedure: Repertoire TCRs were matched against a reference library of SARS-CoV-2-specific TCRs generated with the MIRA antigen-specificity platform. Breadth meant the fraction of unique TCRs that were SARS-CoV-2-associated, whereas depth meant the fraction of total T cells that were SARS-CoV-2-associated. Using the MIRA data, each spike-specific TCR was mapped to the spike region that the TCR reacts to and placed in a CD4 or CD8 class. Log10-transformed breadth and depth values were compared by one-way ANOVA with Sidak's multiple comparisons tests. The source is immuneACCESS, and TCRdb retained only in-frame sequences with V and J called. Part of the clones is not carried over; for the studies checked, unresolved V genes explain less than half of this, and the remainder is unexplained. The DNA gave D and trimming, while V, J and clone size come from that table. The sample includes 100,000 to 150,000 clones, with roughly 93% observed a single time. The biggest ten clones account for approximately 7% of the sample.

The intended sense of this specimen's time point label: baseline before first vaccination. Vaccinee samples came from UK trials COV001 and COV002, including a single-blind randomized controlled phase 2/3 trial of AZD1222 (ChAdOx1 nCoV-19) in healthy adults. For TCRbeta chain sequencing, PBMC samples were collected from trial participants at day 0 and at day 28 after the second dose. Concerning this clone itself: Its antigen remains unidentified. Within one base of it there is no much larger clone, and no base qualities were kept.

On the study overall, not on this receptor specifically: In the small 56-69-year group, the increase in depth fell short of significance, most likely because of low power. Participants were mostly white British and included more females than males, and it was suggested by the authors that clonal diversity may have been underestimated. The vaccine-associated CD4 TCRs covered the entire spike protein, and the dominant responses fell in regions 160-218 and 743-854. After two AZD1222 doses, spike-specific TCR breadth and depth were significantly higher than at day 0 and than in MenACWY recipients. Reportedly, close to half of the unique spike-specific TCRs recognized epitopes lying outside the regions that are mutated in the B.1.351 and B.1.1.7 variants. No day 14 peak-response samples were available, so repertoires were characterized only after the peak T cell response. Conclusions about previously exposed vaccinees were limited because only 6 or 7 AZD1222 recipients were SARS-CoV-2 seropositive at baseline.

The sample was peripheral blood, taken on day 0 of AZD1222 vaccination. This receptor was obtained from an adult in good health.

The nucleotide sequence reads as follows: TGCGCCAGCAGCCAAGTATTATCCCAACCAACACAGTTCTTC. Its protein is CASSQVLSQPTQFF. The V and J segments used are TRBV4-1 and TRBJ2-1; the D gene identity is not certain. Inclusive of the bounding cysteine and phenylalanine, the CDR3 is 14 residues long. Only the CDR3 DNA is retained, 42 bases long and in frame from the first base. Based on the germline V gene, the CDR1 and CDR2 sequences are MGHRA and YSYEKL. Trimming at the junction amounts to 1 base on V and 13 bases on J, and the germline ends lie 17 bases apart.